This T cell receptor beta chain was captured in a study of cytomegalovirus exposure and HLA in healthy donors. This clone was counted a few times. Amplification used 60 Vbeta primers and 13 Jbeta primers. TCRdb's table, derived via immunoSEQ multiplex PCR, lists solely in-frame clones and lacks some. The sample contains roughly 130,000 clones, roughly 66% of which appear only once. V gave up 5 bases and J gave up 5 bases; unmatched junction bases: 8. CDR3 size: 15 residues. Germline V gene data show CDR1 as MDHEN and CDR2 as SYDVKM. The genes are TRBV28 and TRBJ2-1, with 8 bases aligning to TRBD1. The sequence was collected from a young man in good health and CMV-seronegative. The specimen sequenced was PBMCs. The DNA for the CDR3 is TGTGCCAGCAGTGGTCAGGGGGCTTTGGACAATGAGCAGTTCTTC. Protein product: CASSGQGALDNEQFF.